A selection of T cell receptor beta chains follows, all from one sample in a study of identical twins. TCRdb fed the 5' RACE reads into MiXCR, producing one record per CDR3 protein. The sample includes nearly 900,000 distinct CDR3 sequences, 9% to 15% seen only once; the top ten take around 1.6%. This same sample was also part of a study on yellow fever vaccine responses in identical twins.

The specimen sequenced was PBMCs. The receptors derive from a woman aged 18-29 years in good health. Both conserved end residues are part of each CDR3. The D gene is left open where the match is weak. Not all rows give a size; the values are once, few, many and, for expanded clones, a class.

v_call,d_call,clone_size,j_call,cdr3_aa,cdr3_nt
TRBV27,TRBD2,few,TRBJ2-3,CASSLRLAGGRGNTQYF,TGTGCCAGCAGTTTACGACTAGCGGGGGGGCGGGGGAATACGCAGTATTTT
TRBV6-5,TRBD2,few,TRBJ2-5,CASSSGTSGGFKTQYF,TGTGCCAGCAGTTCCGGGACTAGCGGGGGTTTCAAGACCCAGTACTTC
TRBV4-2,TRBD2,.,TRBJ2-7,CASSQGRTSSHEQYF,TGTGCCAGCAGCCAGGGCCGGACTAGCAGCCACGAGCAGTACTTC
TRBV7-2,.,many,TRBJ1-3,CASSPDFSGNTIYF,TGTGCCAGCAGCCCGGACTTCTCTGGAAACACCATATATTTT
TRBV11-2,.,many,TRBJ2-1,CASSSQSVGNEQFF,TGTGCCAGCAGCTCCCAGTCAGTAGGCAATGAGCAGTTCTTC
TRBV29-1,TRBD2,many,TRBJ2-3,CSVGAGPTDTQYF,TGCAGCGTTGGAGCGGGGCCCACAGATACGCAGTATTTT
TRBV7-8,.,few,TRBJ2-1,CASSFTPRQSSYNEQFF,TGTGCCAGCAGCTTTACCCCCCGACAGAGCTCCTACAATGAGCAGTTCTTC
TRBV6-1,.,.,TRBJ2-7,CATRSSGTPEQYF,TGTGCCACCAGATCGTCCGGGACTCCGGAGCAGTACTTC
TRBV5-1,.,many,TRBJ1-1,CASSRAGMNTEAFF,TGCGCCAGCAGCCGAGCGGGAATGAACACTGAAGCTTTCTTT
TRBV20-1,TRBD2,many,TRBJ2-3,CSAGLLAGVTDTQYF,TGCAGTGCTGGCCTTCTAGCGGGAGTGACAGATACGCAGTATTTT
TRBV27,TRBD1,.,TRBJ2-3,CASSLRGPGGYVGTDTQYF,TGTGCCAGCAGTTTGAGGGGGCCAGGGGGCTACGTGGGCACAGATACGCAGTATTTT
TRBV19,.,.,TRBJ2-3,CASSIGLGGVTDTQYF,TGTGCCAGTAGTATCGGACTCGGGGGCGTCACAGATACGCAGTATTTT
TRBV28,TRBD2,few,TRBJ2-5,CASSRGTSGFVGTQYF,TGTGCCAGCAGCCGGGGGACTAGCGGGTTTGTTGGGACCCAGTACTTC
TRBV7-8,.,.,TRBJ2-5,CASSLGADVETQYF,TGTGCCAGCAGCTTAGGAGCGGACGTAGAGACCCAGTACTTC
TRBV2,.,many,TRBJ1-6,CASEAFDGDGPYNSPLHF,TGTGCCAGCGAGGCTTTCGACGGCGATGGCCCCTATAATTCACCCCTCCACTTT
TRBV25-1,TRBD1,few,TRBJ1-2,CASKGTGANYGYTF,TGTGCCAGCAAAGGGACAGGAGCTAACTATGGCTACACCTTC
TRBV7-3,.,.,TRBJ2-2,CASSLTGNTYTGELFF,TGTGCCAGCAGCTTAACAGGGAACACCTACACCGGGGAGCTGTTTTTT
TRBV18,.,few,TRBJ2-3,CASSPSSGGTQYF,TGTGCCAGCTCGCCAAGTTCGGGTGGTACGCAGTATTTT
TRBV4-1,.,.,TRBJ2-7,CASSQVLQGTYEQYF,TGCGCCAGCAGCCAAGTACTGCAGGGAACCTACGAGCAGTACTTC
TRBV10-3,TRBD2,.,TRBJ2-1,CAISDDGGRAEQFF,TGTGCCATCAGTGATGATGGCGGGAGAGCTGAGCAGTTCTTC
TRBV14,.,.,TRBJ1-5,CASSQDGQTNQPQHF,TGTGCCAGCAGCCAAGATGGACAGACCAATCAGCCCCAGCATTTT
TRBV7-2,.,few,TRBJ1-5,CASSLAGHLNQPQHF,TGTGCCAGCAGCTTAGCGGGACACCTAAATCAGCCCCAGCATTTT
TRBV14,.,.,TRBJ1-2,CASSQDSGLGYTF,TGTGCCAGCAGCCAAGATAGTGGGCTTGGCTACACCTTC
TRBV4-1,.,few,TRBJ1-4,CASSQAGHLGEKLFF,TGCGCCAGCAGCCAAGCGGGACATTTAGGAGAAAAACTGTTTTTT
TRBV9,.,.,TRBJ2-7,CASSVGPTAGEQYF,TGTGCCAGCAGCGTAGGACCCACTGCCGGCGAGCAGTACTTC
TRBV29-1,TRBD2,few,TRBJ2-1,CSVGRPETSSDEQFF,TGCAGCGTTGGGAGGCCGGAGACTAGCTCCGATGAGCAGTTCTTC
TRBV25-1,TRBD2,few,TRBJ2-7,CASSAYGGTYEQYF,TGTGCCAGCAGTGCTTACGGGGGGACCTACGAGCAGTACTTC
TRBV7-9,.,.,TRBJ2-7,CASSRGPVYEQYF,TGTGCCAGCAGCAGGGGCCCTGTCTACGAGCAGTACTTC
TRBV6-1,TRBD1,many,TRBJ1-2,CASRRTGGNGYTF,TGTGCCAGCAGAAGGACAGGGGGAAACGGCTACACCTTC
TRBV9,.,few,TRBJ2-5,CASSVGTGYQETQYF,TGTGCCAGCAGCGTAGGGACTGGATACCAAGAGACCCAGTACTTC
TRBV28,TRBD1,.,TRBJ2-7,CASSQPPGTGGYEQYF,TGTGCCAGCAGTCAACCTCCCGGGACAGGGGGCTACGAGCAGTACTTC
TRBV7-9,TRBD1,.,TRBJ2-3,CASNLQGAGDTQYF,TGTGCCAGCAACCTTCAGGGGGCTGGAGATACGCAGTATTTT
TRBV2,.,few,TRBJ2-7,CASSELVERGVPYEQYF,TGTGCCAGCAGTGAATTAGTGGAGCGAGGTGTCCCCTACGAGCAGTACTTC
TRBV5-1,.,.,TRBJ2-7,CASSPSLGQKNYEQYF,TGCGCCAGCAGCCCTTCTCTCGGACAGAAGAACTACGAGCAGTACTTC
TRBV12-3/TRBV12-4,TRBD1,many,TRBJ1-1,CASSGQVFTEAFF,TGTGCCAGCAGTGGACAGGTGTTCACTGAAGCTTTCTTT
TRBV15,.,many,TRBJ2-1,CATSRVGGGSNEQFF,TGTGCCACCAGCAGAGTCGGCGGGGGCAGCAATGAGCAGTTCTTC
TRBV9,.,few,TRBJ2-1,CASSASQGTNEQFF,TGTGCCAGCAGCGCCTCACAGGGTACCAATGAGCAGTTCTTC
TRBV18,.,.,TRBJ1-5,CASSRSGSRDKYSNQPQHF,TGTGCCAGCTCACGGTCCGGGTCACGCGATAAATATAGCAATCAGCCCCAGCATTTT
TRBV20-1,TRBD1,.,TRBJ2-4,CSAGQGNLNPGKNIQYF,TGCAGTGCCGGACAGGGAAATTTGAACCCAGGGAAAAACATTCAGTACTTC
TRBV5-6,TRBD2,few,TRBJ2-5,CASSLDAGGLETQYF,TGTGCCAGCAGCTTGGACGCGGGAGGGCTAGAGACCCAGTACTTC
TRBV5-1,TRBD2,few,TRBJ2-1,CASSLSAGLAVGGEQFF,TGCGCCAGCAGCTTGAGCGCCGGACTAGCGGTCGGGGGTGAGCAGTTCTTC
TRBV28,.,many,TRBJ1-4,CASSAGSEKLFF,TGTGCCAGCAGTGCAGGGAGTGAAAAACTGTTTTTT
TRBV27,.,few,TRBJ2-1,CASRRAGPYNEQFF,TGTGCCAGCAGGAGAGCCGGGCCCTACAATGAGCAGTTCTTC
TRBV12-3/TRBV12-4,TRBD2,.,TRBJ2-1,CASTREGDSYNEQFF,TGTGCCAGCACCAGGGAGGGAGACTCCTACAATGAGCAGTTCTTC
TRBV4-1,TRBD2,.,TRBJ2-2,CASSQGGSGGPSNTGELFF,TGCGCCAGCAGCCAAGGTGGTAGCGGGGGCCCTTCGAACACCGGGGAGCTGTTTTTT
TRBV16,TRBD2,.,TRBJ2-1,CASSPASGRNEQFF,TGTGCCAGCAGCCCCGCTAGCGGGAGAAATGAGCAGTTCTTC
TRBV5-1,.,many,TRBJ2-2,CASSLEGSVTGELFF,TGCGCCAGCAGCTTGGAAGGGTCGGTCACCGGGGAGCTGTTTTTT
TRBV20-1,TRBD2,.,TRBJ2-1,CSVGTSPSTGGSYNEQFF,TGCAGTGTGGGGACTAGCCCCTCAACGGGGGGCTCCTACAATGAGCAGTTCTTC
TRBV2,TRBD2,.,TRBJ2-3,CASSQQAGGPHDTQYF,TGTGCCAGCAGTCAACAAGCGGGAGGGCCGCACGATACGCAGTATTTT
TRBV5-1,.,many,TRBJ2-3,CASSLMGDTQYF,TGCGCCAGCAGCCTCATGGGGGATACGCAGTATTTT
TRBV5-1,.,.,TRBJ1-3,CASSLAGDGNTIYF,TGCGCCAGCAGCTTGGCCGGGGACGGAAACACCATATATTTT
TRBV7-6,.,.,TRBJ2-2,CASSPDGFTARDTGELFF,TGTGCCAGCAGCCCGGATGGCTTCACCGCGAGGGACACCGGGGAGCTGTTTTTT
TRBV2,.,.,TRBJ2-5,CASRASIASETQYF,TGTGCCAGCAGGGCTAGCATAGCCTCGGAGACCCAGTACTTC
TRBV20-1,.,few,TRBJ1-4,CSAVGRSNEKLFF,TGCAGTGCTGTAGGGAGGTCTAATGAAAAACTGTTTTTT
TRBV6-2/TRBV6-3,.,.,TRBJ2-1,CASRGQWSHEQFF,TGTGCCAGCAGAGGACAGTGGTCTCACGAGCAGTTCTTC